The 23 T cell receptor beta chains presented below share a single source sample, sequenced in a study of Graves' ophthalmopathy and Graves' hyperthyroidism. From RNA, the CDR3 regions of TCR beta chains were amplified and sequenced. In the first round, RT-PCR was carried out with HTBI primers, and a multiplex PCR formed the second round. One entry per CDR3 protein results from TCRdb running MiXCR on the multiplex PCR reads. The sample has about 620,000 distinct CDR3 sequences, about a fifth seen once. The material sequenced was peripheral blood. These receptors were collected from a woman in her late teens or twenties with stable Graves' hyperthyroidism. Some clones in this sample may be carry-over from other donors' samples.

The gene calls are TRBV5-1 and TRBJ2-1; 7 nucleotides agree with TRBD2. The CDR3 is made up of 15 amino acids. J lost 6 bases, V lost 1 base, and 7 bases had no gene match. Per germline, CDR1 SGHRS and CDR2 YFSETQ. In DNA, the CDR3 is TGCGCCAGCAGCTTGATGGTGGGGGGGGGCAATGAGCAGTTCTTC. It translates to CASSLMVGGGNEQFF.

In this sample, this clonotype turned up a few times. V gene TRBV20-1 combines with J gene TRBJ2-7; TRBD2 matches 8 bases. V lost 1 base to trimming and J lost 7 bases; unmatched junction nucleotides: 18. From germline, CDR1 is DFQATT and CDR2 SNEGSKA (reference sequence). The CDR3 sequence is 17 residues long. The CDR3 bases are TGCAGTGCTAGAGCTCCAGAGGCCACGGGAGGGCCGAGGGAGCAGTACTTC. This gives the protein CSARAPEATGGPREQYF.

There are many counts of this clonotype. The chain uses TRBV28 and TRBJ2-7; TRBD1 matches at 7 bases. V gave up 4 bases and J gave up 6 bases; unmatched junction bases: 12. CDR1 is MDHEN and CDR2 is SYDVKM in the germline V gene. This CDR3 is built from 15 residues. The CDR3 DNA sequence: TGTGCCAGCAGTTCGACCCGGAGACAGGGTGGCGAGCAGTACTTC. As protein: CASSSTRRQGGEQYF.

This clonotype has ten or more counts. The chain employs TRBV19 and TRBJ1-1; no clear D. Germline V CDR1 and CDR2: LNHDA, SQIVND (reference sequence). V shed 4 bases and J shed 1 base, with 7 bases lying between them. CDR3 length: 13 residues. This CDR3 is CASSNNWNTEAFF. DNA for the CDR3: TGTGCCAGTAGTAACAACTGGAACACTGAAGCTTTCTTT.

In its sample, this clonotype was seen many times. This chain connects TRBV11-2 to TRBJ2-5; D call uncertain. The germline V and J ends were trimmed by 1 base and 5 bases, with 14 bases remaining between them. This CDR3 spans 15 amino acids. Germline CDR1 and CDR2: SGHAT and FQNNGV. The CDR3 sequence: CASSLGATGGETQYF. The DNA for the CDR3 is TGTGCCAGCAGCTTAGGTGCGACCGGTGGGGAGACCCAGTACTTC.

In this sample, this clonotype turned up a few times. The rearrangement uses TRBV24-1 and TRBJ1-2; 8 bases are a match to TRBD1. The germline CDR1 and CDR2 sequences are KGHDR and SFDVKD. V lost 3 bases to trimming and J lost 2 bases; unmatched junction nucleotides: 4. The CDR3 has 15 residues. CDR3 coding DNA: TGTGCCACCAGTGATCGCAGGGGGCCGAACTATGGCTACACCTTC. Protein sequence: CATSDRRGPNYGYTF.

At least ten counts were recorded for this clonotype. This sequence joins TRBV12-5 and TRBJ1-5; TRBD1 might be the D (6 bases). Per the germline V gene, CDR1 is LGHNT and CDR2 is FRNRAP. This CDR3 is 13 amino acids long. Trimming took 1 base from V and 6 from J, leaving 7 bases between them. CDR3 DNA: TGTGCTAGTGGTTTGGCAGGGGTTCAGCCCCAGCATTTT. Protein product: CASGLAGVQPQHF.

This clonotype was detected only a few times. The chain couples TRBV7-3 to TRBJ1-2; 10 bases are a match to TRBD1. CDR1 and CDR2 from the germline V gene are SGHTA and FQGTGA. Trimming cost V 5 bases and J 5 bases; bases outside gene matches: 5. The CDR3 has 14 residues. CDR3 DNA: TGTGCCAGCAGCCGGGACAGGGGACGGTATGGCTACACCTTC. This encodes CASSRDRGRYGYTF.

This clonotype showed up many times. The rearrangement uses TRBV28 and TRBJ1-2; D gene ambiguous. Germline-derived CDR1 and CDR2 are MDHEN and SYDVKM. The germline V and J ends were trimmed by 5 bases and 0 bases, with 7 bases remaining between them. The CDR3 consists of 13 residues. CDR3 in amino acids: CASSPSSNYGYTF. DNA for the CDR3: TGTGCCAGCAGTCCGAGTTCTAACTATGGCTACACCTTC.

The rearrangement uses TRBV14 and TRBJ1-6; possible D gene TRBD1, 6 bases. CDR3 size: 14 residues. V lost 4 bases, J lost 8 bases, and 12 bases lay in between. Germline lookup yields CDR1 SGHDN and CDR2 FVKESK. CDR3 in amino acids: CASSLTGGHSPLHF. The CDR3 nucleotides are TGTGCCAGCAGCCTGACAGGTGGACATTCACCCCTCCACTTT.

Many counts were recorded for this clonotype. The V and J genes are TRBV11-1 and TRBJ2-2, with 12 bases identical to TRBD2. V dropped 1 base and J dropped 4; count of bases not matched to a gene: 7. Germline V lookup: CDR1 SGHAT, CDR2 FQDESV (reference sequence). The CDR3 is made up of 18 amino acids. DNA of the CDR3: TGTGCCAGCAGCTTAGGCCCCCTAGCGGGAGGGCCCACCGGGGAGCTGTTTTTT. Translated, it gives CASSLGPLAGGPTGELFF. The full variable domain, completed using reference TRBV11-1 and TRBJ2-2, is EAEVAQSPRYKITEKSQAVAFWCDPISGHATLYWYRQILGQGPELLVQFQDESVVDDSQLPKDRFSAERLKGVDSTLKIQPAELGDSAMYLCASSLGPLAGGPTGELFFGEGSRLTVL.

The chain combines TRBV20-1 with TRBJ2-5; D possibly corresponds to TRBD1 (6 bases). This CDR3 has 14 residues. Trimming shortened V by 5 bases and J by 0 bases, and 13 bases separated the two germline ends. CDR1 and CDR2 (germline): DFQATT, SNEGSKA (reference sequence). DNA of the CDR3: TGCAGTGCTCCAAGAGGACAGAACCAAGAGACCCAGTACTTC. Its protein is CSAPRGQNQETQYF.

This clonotype has ten or more counts. The chain couples TRBV10-1 to TRBJ2-2; unclear D gene. V was trimmed by 5 bases and J by 4 bases, leaving 14 bases between them. CDR3 size: 15 residues. Germline CDR1 WNHNN, CDR2 SYGVQD (reference sequence). The CDR3 DNA sequence: TGCGCCAGCAGTAACGACGAAACGGGCACCGGGGAGCTGTTTTTT. Its protein is CASSNDETGTGELFF.

This clonotype was seen more than once but under ten times. The rearrangement joins TRBV18 to TRBJ2-7, with D hard to call. Trimming took off 0 bases at V and 3 bases at J, with 6 bases between the two ends. The CDR3 contains 13 residues. Germline-derived CDR1 and CDR2 are KGHSH and LQKENI. CDR3 region: CASSPPLVYEQYF. DNA for the CDR3: TGTGCCAGCTCACCACCCCTAGTCTACGAGCAGTACTTC. The full variable domain, rest sourced from reference TRBV18 and TRBJ2-7, is NAGVMQNPRHLVRRRGQEARLRCSPMKGHSHVYWYRQLPEEGLKFMVYLQKENIIDESGMPKERFSAEFPKEGPSILRIQQVVRGDSAAYFCASSPPLVYEQYFGPGTRLTVT.

Many counts were recorded for this clonotype. The chain joins TRBV20-1 to TRBJ1-5, with D possibly TRBD1 on 5 matching bases. CDR1 and CDR2 (germline): DFQATT, SNEGSKA (reference sequence). Trimming removed 6 bases from V and 0 bases from J, with 12 bases in between. The CDR3 loop spans 14 amino acids. CDR3 in DNA: TGCAGTGCCGGAGGGGCCTATAGCAATCAGCCCCAGCATTTT. It specifies CSAGGAYSNQPQHF.

This clonotype was seen at least ten times. CDR3 coding DNA: TGTGCCAGCAGTAAGAGGGACAGAAATGGCTACACCTTC. It encodes CASSKRDRNGYTF. The chain has TRBV6-1 and TRBJ1-2; 7 bases align to TRBD1. Trimming cost V 5 bases and J 6 bases; bases outside gene matches: 6. CDR1 and CDR2 (germline): MNHNS, SASEGT. This CDR3 has 13 residues.

Note on this clonotype: A clone one base away is much larger, so this may be a read error. The chain is built from TRBV28 and TRBJ2-7; tentatively, D is TRBD1 or TRBD2 (5 bases each). Looked up from germline, CDR1 is MDHEN and CDR2 is SYDVKM. This CDR3 is built from 15 residues. As DNA, the CDR3 is TGTGCCAGCAGTTTAGGGGGTACTACTGGCTACGGGCAGTACTTC. Translation gives CASSLGGTTGYGQYF.

A few counts support this clonotype. The gene calls are TRBV12-3 or TRBV12-4 and TRBJ2-7; weak D call: TRBD2 (5 bases). V was clipped by 6 bases and J by 1 base, with 10 bases between them. CDR3 length: 13 amino acids. DNA for the CDR3: TGTGCCAGCAGGCGGACGGGATCCTACGAGCAGTACTTC. It is translated as CASRRTGSYEQYF.

This clonotype was observed at least ten times. The rearrangement links TRBV13 to TRBJ1-2; no clear D gene. Germline CDR1 and CDR2: PRHDT and FYEKMQ (reference sequence). Trimming left V 1 base short and J 3 bases short, with 9 bases between. The CDR3 totals 14 residues. The CDR3 nucleotides read TGTGCCAGCAGCTTAGAGGGTAGGGACTATGGCTACACCTTC. This translates into CASSLEGRDYGYTF.

This chain connects TRBV28 to TRBJ2-7; D call uncertain. The CDR3 runs 14 residues. Germline assignment: CDR1 MDHEN and CDR2 SYDVKM. Between the trimmed V and J ends, which lost 3 bases and 2 bases, there was a span of 11 bases. The CDR3 DNA reads as TGTGCCAGCAGTTTTGGCTCGCTCCCCTACGAGCAGTACTTC. Encoded protein: CASSFGSLPYEQYF.

The chain couples TRBV6-1 to TRBJ2-7, with D possibly being TRBD1 or TRBD2 (5 bases each). Looked up from germline, CDR1 is MNHNS and CDR2 is SASEGT. This CDR3 has 17 amino acids. V shed 6 bases and J shed 2 bases, with 23 bases lying between them. CDR3 coding DNA: TGTGCCAGCAGCCCTCGACGATTTAGGGACCGCACCTACGAGCAGTACTTC. Translating it yields CASSPRRFRDRTYEQYF.

This clonotype has ten or more counts. The rearrangement uses TRBV20-1 and TRBJ1-2; 10 bases map to TRBD1. V trimming: 6 bases; J trimming: 1 base; junction bases outside the gene matches: 5. Germline values: CDR1 DFQATT, CDR2 SNEGSKA (reference sequence). This CDR3 spans 14 amino acids. CDR3 sequence: CSAPGQGSNYGYTF. DNA for the CDR3: TGCAGTGCCCCGGGACAGGGGAGTAACTATGGCTACACCTTC.

This clonotype was recorded at least ten times. The chain couples TRBV12-5 to TRBJ2-5; 10 bases agree with TRBD1. V shed 3 bases and J 5 bases; nucleotides not matched to a gene: 6. CDR1 is LGHNT and CDR2 is FRNRAP in the germline V gene. This CDR3 has 15 amino acids. The CDR3 is CASGLGTGEYETQYF. In DNA form, the CDR3 reads TGTGCTAGTGGTTTAGGGACAGGGGAGTATGAGACCCAGTACTTC. The full variable domain, rest sourced from reference TRBV12-5 and TRBJ2-5, is DARVTQTPRHKVTEMGQEVTMRCQPILGHNTVFWYRQTMMQGLELLAYFRNRAPLDDSGMPKDRFSAEMPDATLATLKIQPSEPRDSAVYFCASGLGTGEYETQYFGPGTRLLVL.